This T cell receptor beta chain was sequenced in a study of blood T cell repertoires in COVID-19. Study details: Acute and convalescent COVID-19 specimens originated in the United States, Italy and Spain. The analysed material was cDNA or gDNA that came from T cells, B-cell-depleted T cells, or PBMCs.

Libraries were prepared by immunoSEQ multiplex PCR; TCRdb keeps only in-frame clonotypes and omits some of them. The table has 170,000 or so clones, about 82% seen once. The sample consisted of peripheral blood. This clonotype originated in a man aged 50 or older with active or convalescent COVID-19.

CDR3 nucleotide sequence: TGTCCTCCTCCCCCCGGCGGGTCCGTGCAGTACTTC. Translating it yields CPPPPGGSVQYF. V is TRBV24-1 and J is TRBJ2-7; TRBD2 might be the D (5 bases). The V gene's germline CDR1 is KGHDR and CDR2 SFDVKD. This CDR3 has 12 amino acids.